Listed below are T cell receptor beta chains from one sample, sequenced in a study of PD-1 blockade in classical Hodgkin lymphoma. Profiled with immunoSEQ multiplex PCR; TCRdb holds only in-frame clones, not every one. The sample has tens of thousands of clones; nearly 90% are singletons. Sequencing was performed on peripheral blood mononuclear cells (PBMCs), taken before the fourth cycle of nivolumab. The receptors originated from a human donor with classical Hodgkin lymphoma. Each CDR3 is given with its conserved first and last residue. D genes are given only for firm matches. The size entry is marked missing in some rows and otherwise reads once, few, many or a size class.

J gene	D gene	clone size	V gene	CDR3 protein	CDR3 DNA
TRBJ1-2	.	.	TRBV19	CASSISGGQGYTF	TGTGCCAGTAGTATATCGGGGGGGCAAGGCTACACCTTC
TRBJ2-7	.	once	TRBV29-1	CSVEGLVGPSYEQYF	TGCAGCGTTGAAGGCCTAGTAGGCCCTTCCTACGAGCAGTACTTC
TRBJ1-2	.	few	TRBV27	CASSLQVNYGYTF	TGTGCCAGCAGTTTACAGGTTAACTATGGCTACACCTTC
TRBJ1-5	.	few	TRBV5-4	CASSFGGGSNQPQHF	TGTGCCAGCAGCTTTGGGGGAGGAAGCAATCAGCCCCAGCATTTT
TRBJ1-1	.	.	TRBV10-3	CAIDNGLAGTEAFF	TGTGCCATCGATAACGGCCTCGCAGGCACTGAAGCTTTCTTT
TRBJ2-5	.	once	TRBV19	CASSFQGDGTQYF	TGTGCCAGTAGTTTCCAGGGAGACGGGACCCAGTACTTC
TRBJ2-1	.	.	TRBV4-2	CASSQDQLRQLAYNEQFF	TGTGCCAGCAGCCAAGATCAACTGCGACAGCTCGCCTACAATGAGCAGTTCTTC
TRBJ2-7	.	few	TRBV2	CASRLIYEQYF	TGTGCCAGCAGGTTGATATACGAGCAGTACTTC
TRBJ1-2	.	.	TRBV5-1	CASSLRGDGGYTF	TGCGCCAGCAGCTTGAGGGGGGATGGTGGCTACACCTTC
TRBJ2-7	TRBD1	few	TRBV30	CAWSFRTGRDYEQYF	TGTGCCTGGAGTTTTAGGACAGGTAGAGACTACGAGCAGTACTTC
TRBJ1-2	.	.	TRBV5-1	CASTEGPYQSGYTF	TGCGCCAGCACCGAGGGACCCTACCAGAGTGGCTACACCTTC
TRBJ1-1	.	.	TRBV30	CAWSVVPGRETEAFF	TGTGCCTGGAGTGTGGTCCCAGGGAGGGAGACTGAAGCTTTCTTT
TRBJ1-3	.	.	TRBV23-1	CASRTERNTIYF	TGCGCCAGTAGGACAGAACGGAACACCATATATTTT
TRBJ2-7	.	once	TRBV4-2	CASSPTGASYEQYF	TGTGCCAGCAGCCCGACAGGAGCCTCCTACGAGCAGTACTTC
TRBJ1-5	TRBD1	.	TRBV14	CASSPRTGAVGYNQPQHF	TGTGCCAGCAGCCCGAGGACAGGGGCGGTGGGGTACAATCAGCCCCAGCATTTT
TRBJ1-4	.	.	TRBV5-1	CASSLVGTSEKLFF	TGCGCCAGCAGCTTGGTCGGGACGAGTGAAAAACTGTTTTTT
TRBJ2-3	TRBD2	.	TRBV6-4	CASSDSVAGGDTQYF	TGTGCCAGCAGTGACTCGGTAGCGGGAGGAGATACGCAGTATTTT
TRBJ2-3	TRBD2	.	TRBV18	CASSLTSGRTDTQYF	TGTGCCAGCTCACTCACTAGCGGGAGGACAGATACGCAGTATTTT
TRBJ2-3	.	.	TRBV6-1	CASIRSGLSTDTQYF	TGTGCCAGCATCAGGTCTGGACTAAGCACAGATACGCAGTATTTT
TRBJ1-4	TRBD1	.	TRBV6-5	CASSYWGQKNEKLFF	TGTGCCAGCAGTTACTGGGGACAGAAGAATGAAAAACTGTTTTTT
TRBJ1-5	.	.	TRBV19	CASRTTAANNQPQHF	TGTGCCAGTAGGACGACCGCAGCTAACAATCAGCCCCAGCATTTT
TRBJ2-7	.	.	TRBV10-3	CAISEGPTTSYEQYF	TGTGCCATCAGTGAGGGGCCCACCACCTCCTACGAGCAGTACTTC
TRBJ2-3	TRBD2	.	TRBV4-1	CASSQERGLAGTDTQYF	TGCGCCAGCAGCCAAGAACGGGGACTAGCGGGGACAGATACGCAGTATTTT
TRBJ2-3	TRBD2	.	TRBV7-9	CASSRPGLAWYF	TGTGCCAGCAGCAGACCGGGACTAGCTTGGTATTTT
TRBJ2-3	TRBD2	.	TRBV11-2	CASSLDQLAATDTQYF	TGTGCCAGCAGCTTAGATCAGCTAGCGGCCACAGATACGCAGTATTTT
TRBJ2-5	.	.	TRBV28	CATDGETQYF	TGTGCTACTGATGGAGAGACCCAGTACTTC
TRBJ2-3	.	.	TRBV7-7	CASSLGPKDTQYF	TGTGCTAGCAGCTTAGGTCCTAAAGATACGCAGTATTTT
TRBJ2-3	.	.	TRBV21-1	CASSKLASGRGTDTQYF	TGTGCCAGCAGCAAACTTGCTAGCGGGAGAGGGACAGATACGCAGTATTTT
TRBJ2-3	TRBD2	.	TRBV6-4	CASSPLAGGTDTQYF	TGTGCCAGCAGTCCCCTCGCGGGGGGCACAGATACGCAGTATTTT
TRBJ2-5	TRBD2	.	TRBV2	CASRPNTSGQETQYF	TGTGCCAGCAGACCCAACACTAGCGGCCAAGAGACCCAGTACTTC
TRBJ2-2	TRBD1	.	TRBV9	CASSVRNDRANTGELFF	TGTGCCAGCAGCGTCCGTAACGACAGGGCGAACACCGGGGAGCTGTTTTTT
TRBJ2-7	.	.	TRBV5-4	CASSLPGPNEQYF	TGTGCCAGCAGCCTCCCGGGACCAAACGAGCAGTACTTC
TRBJ2-3	.	.	TRBV11-2	CASSLGLTLGTDTQYF	TGTGCCAGCAGCTTAGGTCTAACCCTCGGCACAGATACGCAGTATTTT
TRBJ2-7	TRBD2	.	TRBV6-5	CASSEVAGSYEQYF	TGTGCCAGCAGTGAGGTAGCGGGATCCTACGAGCAGTACTTC
TRBJ2-5	.	.	TRBV2	CASSGGVETQYF	TGTGCCAGCAGTGGGGGGGTGGAGACCCAGTACTTC
TRBJ2-1	TRBD2	.	TRBV2	CAEEAGGGNEQFF	TGTGCCGAAGAAGCGGGAGGTGGGAATGAGCAGTTCTTC
TRBJ1-2	TRBD1	few	TRBV6-5	CASSKYRGYGYTF	TGTGCCAGCAGCAAGTACAGGGGGTATGGCTACACCTTC
TRBJ2-7	TRBD1	.	TRBV2	CASRLPGQGTREQYF	TGTGCCAGCAGGCTACCGGGACAGGGGACAAGGGAGCAGTACTTC
TRBJ2-1	TRBD2	.	TRBV18	CASSPTGSGRARSNEQFF	TGTGCCAGCTCACCCACGGGTAGCGGGAGGGCCCGTAGCAATGAGCAGTTCTTC
TRBJ2-1	TRBD2	.	TRBV19	CASKYQAGVAEQFF	TGTGCCAGTAAATACCAGGCGGGAGTGGCCGAGCAGTTCTTC
TRBJ1-4	.	.	TRBV6-1	CASERTGSEKLFF	TGTGCCAGCGAACGGACGGGATCCGAAAAACTGTTTTTT